Following are 29 T cell receptor beta chains from one sample sequenced in a study of shared clonotypes between healthy human individuals. Profiled with immunoSEQ multiplex PCR; TCRdb holds only in-frame clones, not every one. Of about 480,000 clones in the sample, almost 80% were seen once. The sample was PBMCs. These receptors all stem from a woman in her 40s in good health. Some clones in this sample may be carry-over from other donors' samples.

This chain connects TRBV10-3 to TRBJ2-7, with 9 nucleotides matching TRBD1. Germline CDR1 ENHRY, CDR2 SYGVKD. V shed 0 bases, J shed 3 bases, and the junction held 12 bases outside the gene matches. The CDR3 sequence is 18 residues long. CDR3 residues: CAISESRDRAEGSYEQYF. The CDR3 DNA follows: TGTGCCATCAGTGAGTCCCGGGACAGGGCCGAGGGTAGCTACGAGCAGTACTTC.

The chain employs TRBV5-6 and TRBJ1-3; TRBD1 is a possible D gene (6 bases). CDR3 length: 15 amino acids. CDR1 SGHDT and CDR2 YYEEEE come from the germline V gene. V was pared by 2 bases and J by 4 bases, with 13 bases between. The CDR3 loop reads CASSFSGEFGNTIYF. The CDR3 nucleotides are TGTGCCAGCAGCTTCTCAGGGGAGTTCGGAAACACCATATATTTT.

Many counts were recorded for this clone. This chain links TRBV18 with TRBJ2-1; D gene uncertain. Germline V gene data show CDR1 as KGHSH and CDR2 as LQKENI. This CDR3 has 15 residues. Between the trimmed V and J ends, which lost 0 bases and 6 bases, there was a span of 12 bases. CDR3 region: CASSPPSIDGNEQFF. In nucleotides, the CDR3 is TGTGCCAGCTCACCACCAAGCATTGACGGCAATGAGCAGTTCTTC. The full variable domain, its missing parts supplied by reference TRBV18 and TRBJ2-1, is NAGVMQNPRHLVRRRGQEARLRCSPMKGHSHVYWYRQLPEEGLKFMVYLQKENIIDESGMPKERFSAEFPKEGPSILRIQQVVRGDSAAYFCASSPPSIDGNEQFFGPGTRLTVL.

The chain recombines TRBV6-6 with TRBJ2-5; D is unresolved. V lost 0 bases to trimming and J lost 1 base, with 6 bases between them. This CDR3 region has 14 residues. In germline, CDR1 is MNHNY, CDR2 SVGAGI (reference sequence). The CDR3 here is CASSYSVRQETQYF. The CDR3, as DNA: TGTGCCAGCAGTTACTCTGTTCGCCAAGAGACCCAGTACTTC.

This clone appeared once. The V and J genes are TRBV5-1 and TRBJ2-5; D ambiguous. Germline loops: CDR1 SGHRS, CDR2 YFSETQ. V shed 4 bases and J shed 5 bases, with 9 bases lying between them. The CDR3 runs 12 residues. CDR3 sequence reads: CASSQSLETQYF. The CDR3 DNA is TGCGCCAGCAGCCAGTCTTTGGAGACCCAGTACTTC.

As for this clone: The same CDR3 also results from other DNA sequences found in this sample. The V and J genes are TRBV7-2 and TRBJ1-2, with 10 bases fitting TRBD1. The V segment lost 3 bases and the J segment 4 bases; nucleotides outside the gene matches: 2. The CDR3 totals 14 residues. CDR1 SGHTA and CDR2 FQGNSA come from the germline V gene. CDR3 coding DNA: TGTGCCAGCAGCTTGGGGACAGGGGCCTATGGCTACACCTTC. As protein: CASSLGTGAYGYTF. The full variable domain, in which reference TRBV7-2 and TRBJ1-2 provide the parts outside the CDR3, is GAGVSQSPSNKVTEKGKDVELRCDPISGHTALYWYRQSLGQGLEFLIYFQGNSAPDKSGLPSDRFSAERTGGSVSTLTIQRTQQEDSAVYLCASSLGTGAYGYTFGSGTRLTVV.

This clone was seen more than once but under ten times. This chain connects TRBV5-4 to TRBJ1-4; 11 nucleotides align to TRBD1. The V gene's germline CDR1 is SGHNT and CDR2 YYREEE (reference sequence). The J segment lost 3 bases and the V segment lost 4 bases, leaving 8 bases of the junction unmatched. The CDR3 contains 17 residues. CDR3 residues: CASSLRRGQGANEKLFF. CDR3 bases: TGTGCCAGCAGCCTTCGCAGGGGACAGGGGGCTAATGAAAAACTGTTTTTT.

The chain has TRBV5-4 and TRBJ2-1; D gene uncertain. Germline V gene sequence: CDR1 SGHNT, CDR2 YYREEE (reference sequence). This CDR3 region has 17 residues. With 4 bases removed from V and 0 bases from J, the gap between germline ends came to 17 bases. The CDR3: CASSPPLSGSSYNEQFF. The CDR3 DNA is TGTGCCAGCAGCCCTCCTCTTTCCGGTAGCTCCTACAATGAGCAGTTCTTC.

The chain has TRBV5-1 and TRBJ1-5, with D possibly being TRBD1 (5 bases). The CDR3 sequence is 15 residues long. The germline V and J ends were trimmed by 4 bases and 4 bases, with 15 bases remaining between them. Per germline, CDR1 SGHRS and CDR2 YFSETQ. DNA for the CDR3: TGCGCCAGCAGCCTACGGGGGGGTAAGAATCAGCCCCAGCATTTT. Translated, it gives CASSLRGGKNQPQHF.

The rearrangement joins TRBV6-1 to TRBJ1-3; no clear D gene. Trimming cost V 1 base and J 0 bases, with 10 bases left between them. CDR3 length: 16 residues. Germline-derived CDR1 and CDR2 are MNHNS and SASEGT. The CDR3 is CASSEGAAFSGNTIYF. CDR3 bases: TGTGCCAGCAGTGAAGGGGCGGCCTTCTCTGGAAACACCATATATTTT.

J is TRBJ2-1 and V is TRBV6-4; 10 nucleotides match TRBD2. V was pared by 4 bases and J by 8 bases, with 8 bases of the junction left unmatched. Per the germline V gene, CDR1 is MRHNA and CDR2 is SNTAGT. The CDR3 consists of 15 residues. The CDR3 DNA reads TGTGCCAGCAGTGTAGAACTAGCGGGATTCGATGAGCAGTTCTTC. Translating it yields CASSVELAGFDEQFF.

The V call is TRBV30, the J call TRBJ1-4; D not resolved. Deletions cut 3 bases from V and 8 bases from J, with 16 bases between. This CDR3 comprises 14 residues. Germline V gives CDR1 GTSNPN, CDR2 SVGIG (reference sequence). This chain's CDR3 is CAWSPVFGEEKLFF. CDR3 nucleotides: TGTGCCTGGAGCCCCGTGTTTGGGGAGGAAAAACTGTTTTTT.

CDR3 amino acids: CASSPAILPSTDTQYF. CDR3 DNA: TGCGCCAGCAGCCCAGCTATCCTTCCTTCCACAGATACGCAGTATTTT. This sequence joins TRBV5-1 and TRBJ2-3; D uncertain. Trimming shortened V by 4 bases and J by 2 bases, and 17 bases separated the two germline ends. Per germline, CDR1 SGHRS and CDR2 YFSETQ. CDR3 length: 16 residues.

This sequence joins TRBV2 and TRBJ1-3; 7 bases fit TRBD1. This CDR3 contains 14 residues. Germline-derived CDR1 and CDR2 are SNHLY and FYNNEI. The V segment lost 2 bases and the J segment 2 bases; nucleotides outside the gene matches: 0. CDR3 DNA sequence: TGTGCCAGCAGTGAAACAGGGGCTGGAAACACCATATATTTT. This sequence encodes CASSETGAGNTIYF.

CDR3 sequence reads: CASSFLGGVGQGNQPQHF. Written as DNA, the CDR3 is TGTGCCAGCAGCTTTTTGGGGGGTGTAGGGCAGGGCAATCAGCCCCAGCATTTT. This chain joins TRBV7-8 and TRBJ1-5, with TRBD1 as a possible D gene (5 bases). From germline, CDR1 is SGHVS and CDR2 FQNEAQ. V was trimmed by 3 bases and J by 2 bases, leaving 20 bases between them. The CDR3 extends over 18 amino acids.

The chain combines TRBV6-5 with TRBJ1-5; no reliable D call. Trimming stripped 7 bases from V and 3 bases from J, with 1 base between. This CDR3 has 10 amino acids. Germline V gene sequence: CDR1 MNHEY, CDR2 SVGAGI. This CDR3 is CASTNQPQHF. The CDR3 DNA follows: TGTGCCAGCACCAATCAGCCCCAGCATTTT.

This clone was observed many times. The chain is built from TRBV9 and TRBJ2-7, with D uncertain. V was clipped by 3 bases and J by 7 bases, with 17 bases between them. Per the germline V gene, CDR1 is SGDLS and CDR2 is YYNGEE. The CDR3 covers 14 residues. The CDR3 coding sequence is TGTGCCAGCAGCGCCGACCCCCATGGGGTGGAGCAGTACTTC. This gives the protein CASSADPHGVEQYF.

This chain connects TRBV28 to TRBJ1-2; 7 positions match TRBD1. There are 17 residues in the CDR3. V lost 6 bases, J lost 3 bases, and 16 bases stayed unmatched. The V gene's germline CDR1 is MDHEN and CDR2 SYDVKM. The CDR3 DNA follows: TGTGCCAGCAGAGGGGGATCCGGGACAGCCCTCGACTATGGCTACACCTTC. Translation: CASRGGSGTALDYGYTF.

Concerning this clone itself: The sample holds other DNA sequences that translate to the same CDR3. The chain links TRBV28 to TRBJ2-1; D is ambiguous. This CDR3 region has 12 residues. V lost 5 bases and J 6 bases, leaving 8 bases between the germline ends. CDR1 and CDR2 (germline): MDHEN, SYDVKM. CDR3 sequence reads: CASSPPGNEQFF. CDR3 nucleotide sequence: TGTGCCAGCAGTCCCCCAGGCAATGAGCAGTTCTTC.

The gene calls are TRBV28 and TRBJ2-7; the match to TRBD2 covers 11 bases. Germline V gene sequence: CDR1 MDHEN, CDR2 SYDVKM. The J segment lost 3 bases and the V segment lost 7 bases, leaving 11 bases of the junction unmatched. This CDR3 has 16 amino acids. CDR3 in DNA: TGTGCCAGCAAAGCCCTTGGGACTAGCGGCGACTACGAGCAGTACTTC. Translation gives CASKALGTSGDYEQYF. Full variable domain (remainder filled in from reference TRBV28 and TRBJ2-7): DVKVTQSSRYLVKRTGEKVFLECVQDMDHENMFWYRQDPGLGLRLIYFSYDVKMKEKGDIPEGYSVSREKKERFSLILESASTNQTSMYLCASKALGTSGDYEQYFGPGTRLTVT.

This sequence joins TRBV7-2 and TRBJ2-1; TRBD2 aligns across 8 bases. The CDR3 length is 16 residues. Germline V gene lookup returns CDR1 SGHTA and CDR2 FQGNSA. V shed 2 bases and J 9 bases; nucleotides not matched to a gene: 12. In DNA form, the CDR3 reads TGTGCCAGCAGCTTATTTAAGGCCGGGAGGGCCGGTGAGCAGTTCTTC. As protein: CASSLFKAGRAGEQFF.

The V gene is TRBV7-9, the J gene TRBJ2-7, with D perhaps TRBD2 (6 bases). V was pared by 3 bases and J by 4 bases, with 10 bases between. CDR1 SEHNR and CDR2 FQNEAQ come from the germline V gene (reference sequence). This CDR3 has 13 residues. CDR3 coding DNA: TGTGCCAGCAGCTTCGGCGGGAAATACGAGCAGTACTTC. Translating gives CASSFGGKYEQYF.

This clone was counted only a few times. The rearrangement uses TRBV7-2 and TRBJ2-7; 10 nucleotides align to TRBD2. Losses at the gene ends were 2 bases for V and 7 bases for J; bases not matched to a gene: 5. The germline V gene encodes CDR1 SGHTA and CDR2 FQGNSA. This CDR3 contains 14 residues. The CDR3: CASSLLAGVGEQYF. CDR3 DNA sequence: TGTGCCAGCAGCTTACTAGCGGGAGTGGGTGAGCAGTACTTC.

This clone appeared many times. The chain is built from TRBV7-8 and TRBJ1-1; 8 bases are shared with TRBD1. V lost 7 bases and J lost 7; bases outside the gene matches: 8. Germline values: CDR1 SGHVS, CDR2 FQNEAQ. The CDR3 extends over 13 amino acids. The CDR3, as DNA: TGTGCCAGCAACGACAGGGGTAAGAATGAAGCTTTCTTT. It specifies CASNDRGKNEAFF.

This clone was seen a few times. The J gene is TRBJ2-7, the V gene TRBV4-1, with D possibly being TRBD2 (6 bases). V was cut by 4 bases and J by 3 bases, with 16 bases left in between. CDR1 and CDR2 (germline): MGHRA, YSYEKL. CDR3 length equals 15 residues. CDR3 sequence: CASSPAGRPDYEQYF. CDR3 bases: TGCGCCAGCAGCCCCGCGGGACGGCCCGACTACGAGCAGTACTTC.

This clone was observed at least ten times. V gene TRBV10-3 combines with J gene TRBJ2-1; 8 bases are shared with TRBD2. This CDR3 is 14 amino acids long. V was clipped by 10 bases and J by 5 bases; unmatched bases: 10. Germline V gene data show CDR1 as ENHRY and CDR2 as SYGVKD. CDR3 nucleotides: TGTGCCACGGCACTGACTAGCGATCACAATGAGCAGTTCTTC. It specifies CATALTSDHNEQFF.

The chain joins TRBV7-9 to TRBJ2-5; the match to TRBD2 covers 10 bases. The CDR3 has 17 amino acids. CDR1 and CDR2 (germline): SEHNR, FQNEAQ (reference sequence). After removal of 4 bases from V and 2 bases from J, the junction contained 10 bases not matched to a gene. CDR3 sequence reads: CASSSPASGRVQETQYF. CDR3 sequence (DNA): TGTGCCAGCAGCTCTCCGGCTAGCGGGAGAGTGCAAGAGACCCAGTACTTC.

The chain joins TRBV11-2 to TRBJ2-1, with 11 bases that match TRBD2. Trimming removed 0 bases from V and 5 bases from J; junction bases left unmatched: 0. The CDR3 extends over 15 amino acids. CDR1 is SGHAT, CDR2 FQNNGV, per germline. Here the CDR3 reads CASSLELAGDNEQFF. Here the CDR3 DNA reads TGTGCCAGCAGCTTAGAACTAGCGGGAGACAATGAGCAGTTCTTC.

Turning to this clone: A clone one base away is much larger, so this may be a read error. The rearrangement uses TRBV7-3 and TRBJ2-7; 8 bases are a match to TRBD1. Germline CDR1 SGHTA, CDR2 FQGTGA. Losses at the gene ends were 6 bases for V and 5 bases for J; bases not matched to a gene: 6. This CDR3 contains 13 residues. CDR3 DNA: TGTGCCAGCAGTAGGACAGGGTCCCACGAGCAGTACTTC. The encoded protein is CASSRTGSHEQYF.